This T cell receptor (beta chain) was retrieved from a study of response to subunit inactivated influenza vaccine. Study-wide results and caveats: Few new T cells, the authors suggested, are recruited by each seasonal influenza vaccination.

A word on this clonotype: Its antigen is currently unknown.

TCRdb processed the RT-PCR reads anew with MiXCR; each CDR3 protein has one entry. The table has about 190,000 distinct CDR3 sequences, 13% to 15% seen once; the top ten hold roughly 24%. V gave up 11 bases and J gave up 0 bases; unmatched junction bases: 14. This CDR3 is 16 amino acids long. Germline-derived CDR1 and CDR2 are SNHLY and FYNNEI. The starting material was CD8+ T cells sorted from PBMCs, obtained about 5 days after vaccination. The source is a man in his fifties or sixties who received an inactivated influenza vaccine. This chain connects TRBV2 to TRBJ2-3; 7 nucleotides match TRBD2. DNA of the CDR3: TGTGCCGGCCTTCGGCCTAGCGGACTTAGCACAGATACGCAGTATTTT. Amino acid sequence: CAGLRPSGLSTDTQYF.